The clone carrying this T cell receptor beta chain has ten or more counts. The antigen is undetermined. Each CDR3 protein is one row after TCRdb ran MiXCR on the reads. The table includes 560,000 or so distinct CDR3 sequences, approximately 15% detected once. This sample was taken from a study of T cell repertoires in cytomegalovirus infection. Overall study findings and caveats: Clonotype analysis showed dominance of the ex vivo response by HLA-C-restricted CMV-specific TCR beta clonotypes. There were carriers of CMV plus the relevant HLA, and cumulative public TCR beta family frequency identified them.

This CDR3 spans 17 amino acids. V dropped 1 base and J dropped 3; count of bases not matched to a gene: 2. Germline V gives CDR1 SGHTA, CDR2 FQGNSA. The V gene is TRBV7-2, the J gene TRBJ2-5; 16 bases agree with TRBD2. Sequenced material: CD8+ T cells from PBMCs. The receptor was isolated from a human donor in good health (CMV status not recorded). Some clones in this sample may be carry-over from other donors' samples. CDR3 sequence: CASSLGGTSGGEETQYF. The CDR3, as DNA: TGTGCCAGCAGCTTAGGCGGGACTAGCGGGGGGGAAGAGACCCAGTACTTC.